Below, 6 T cell receptor beta chains from the same sample are listed, as sequenced in a study of cytomegalovirus exposure and HLA in healthy donors. The PCR used 60 Vbeta and 13 Jbeta primers. TCRdb's table, derived via immunoSEQ multiplex PCR, lists solely in-frame clones and lacks some. The data hold approximately 120,000 clones, with approximately 80% observed a single time. The sequenced material came from PBMCs. These receptors were obtained from a man aged 45 to 65 in good health and CMV-seronegative.

This chain joins TRBV9 and TRBJ1-6; D not resolved. The germline gives CDR1 SGDLS, CDR2 YYNGEE. CDR3 length equals 16 residues. Trimming cost V 3 bases and J 0 bases, with 10 bases left between them. The CDR3 DNA sequence: TGTGCCAGCAGCGCCTACGATGTCTCCTATAATTCACCCCTCCACTTT. Residues: CASSAYDVSYNSPLHF.

The chain is built from TRBV2 and TRBJ2-6; a weak D match, TRBD1 (6 bases). The germline gives CDR1 SNHLY, CDR2 FYNNEI. The CDR3 is made up of 15 amino acids. V was trimmed by 4 bases and J by 1 base, leaving 8 bases between them. CDR3 sequence: CASSVTGSGANVLTF. In nucleotides, the CDR3 is TGTGCCAGCAGTGTCACAGGGTCTGGGGCCAACGTCCTGACTTTC.

This sequence joins TRBV7-8 and TRBJ1-2; D is undetermined. Per the germline V gene, CDR1 is SGHVS and CDR2 is FQNEAQ. The V and J ends lost 7 bases and 7 bases respectively, with 28 bases between them. This CDR3 region has 17 residues. In DNA, the CDR3 is TGTGCCAGCACCATCGGTTCAAACCCGGACTCCCCTCGTGGCTACACCTTC. Amino acids: CASTIGSNPDSPRGYTF. Complete variable domain (other parts from reference TRBV7-8 and TRBJ1-2): GAGVSQSPRYKVAKRGQDVALRCDPISGHVSLFWYQQALGQGPEFLTYFQNEAQLDKSGLPSDRFFAERPEGSVSTLKIQRTQQEDSAVYLCASTIGSNPDSPRGYTFGSGTRLTVV.

CDR3 loop: CASSLERGDYGYTF. The CDR3 DNA follows: TGTGCCAGCAGCTTAGAGCGGGGTGACTATGGCTACACCTTC. The rearrangement links TRBV7-8 to TRBJ1-2; D unresolved. The V gene's germline CDR1 is SGHVS and CDR2 FQNEAQ. V was shortened by 1 base and J by 3 bases, with 9 bases between the two germline ends. The CDR3 spans 14 residues. The full variable domain, with the rest looked up from reference TRBV7-8 and TRBJ1-2, is GAGVSQSPRYKVAKRGQDVALRCDPISGHVSLFWYQQALGQGPEFLTYFQNEAQLDKSGLPSDRFFAERPEGSVSTLKIQRTQQEDSAVYLCASSLERGDYGYTFGSGTRLTVV.

A single count supports this clone. The rearrangement joins TRBV7-6 to TRBJ2-7; D is uncertain. CDR3 size: 11 residues. Germline CDR1 reads SGHVS; CDR2 reads FNYEAQ. The germline V and J ends were trimmed by 3 bases and 4 bases, with 4 bases remaining between them. The CDR3 spells CASSFRYEQYF. Written as DNA, the CDR3 is TGTGCCAGCAGCTTTCGGTACGAGCAGTACTTC.

CDR3 sequence: CASSQERGLRGYTF. The CDR3 DNA is TGTGCCAGCAGCCAAGAAAGGGGGCTGCGTGGCTACACCTTC. The chain couples TRBV4-2 to TRBJ1-2; 7 nucleotides align to TRBD1. Germline lookup yields CDR1 LGHNA and CDR2 YNFKEQ. Trimming removed 0 bases from V and 7 bases from J; junction bases left unmatched: 5. There are 14 residues in the CDR3.